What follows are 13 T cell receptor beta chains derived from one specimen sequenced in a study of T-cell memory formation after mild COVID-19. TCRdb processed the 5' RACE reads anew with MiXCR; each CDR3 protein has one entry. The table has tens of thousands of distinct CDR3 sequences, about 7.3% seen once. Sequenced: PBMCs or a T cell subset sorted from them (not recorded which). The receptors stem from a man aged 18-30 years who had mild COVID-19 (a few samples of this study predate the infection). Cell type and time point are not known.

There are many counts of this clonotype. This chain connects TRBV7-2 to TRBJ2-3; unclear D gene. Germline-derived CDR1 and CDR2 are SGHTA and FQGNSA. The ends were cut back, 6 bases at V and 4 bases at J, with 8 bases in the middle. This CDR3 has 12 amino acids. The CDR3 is CASRPQSDTQYF. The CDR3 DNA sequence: TGTGCCAGCAGGCCCCAGTCAGATACGCAGTATTTT.

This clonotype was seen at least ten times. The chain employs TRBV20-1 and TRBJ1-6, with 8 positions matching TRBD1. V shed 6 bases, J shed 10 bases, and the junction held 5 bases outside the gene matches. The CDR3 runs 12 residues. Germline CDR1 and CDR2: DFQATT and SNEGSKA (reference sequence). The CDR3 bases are TGCAGTGCCCGACAGGGGACATCACCCCTCCACTTT. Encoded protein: CSARQGTSPLHF.

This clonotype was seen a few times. The CDR3 DNA reads TGTGCCAGCAGCCACAAGCGGGGGGGAACCGGGTCCTACAATGAGCAGTTCTTC. It codes for CASSHKRGGTGSYNEQFF. The chain employs TRBV3-1 and TRBJ2-1; 10 nucleotides agree with TRBD2. With V trimmed by 3 bases and J by 1 base, 9 bases remained unmatched. Germline CDR1 and CDR2: LGHDT and YNNKEL (reference sequence). CDR3 length: 18 amino acids.

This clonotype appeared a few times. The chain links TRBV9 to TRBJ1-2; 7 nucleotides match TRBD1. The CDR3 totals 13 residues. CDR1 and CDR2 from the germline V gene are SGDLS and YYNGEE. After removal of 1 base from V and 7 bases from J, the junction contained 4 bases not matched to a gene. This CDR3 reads CASSVRQGSGYTF. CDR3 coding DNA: TGTGCCAGCAGCGTAAGACAGGGAAGTGGCTACACCTTC.

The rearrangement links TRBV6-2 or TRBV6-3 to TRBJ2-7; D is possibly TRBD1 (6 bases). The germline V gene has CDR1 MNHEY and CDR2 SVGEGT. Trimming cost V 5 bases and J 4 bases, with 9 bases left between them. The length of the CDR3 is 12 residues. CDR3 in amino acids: CASSQQGYEQYF. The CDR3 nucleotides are TGTGCCAGCAGTCAACAGGGTTACGAGCAGTACTTC.

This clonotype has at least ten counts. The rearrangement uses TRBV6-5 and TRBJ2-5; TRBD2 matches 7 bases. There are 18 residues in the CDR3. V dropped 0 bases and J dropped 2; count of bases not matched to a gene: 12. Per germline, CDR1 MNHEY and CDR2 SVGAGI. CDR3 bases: TGTGCCAGCAGTTACTCGAAGGCCCGACTAGCAGATCAAGAGACCCAGTACTTC. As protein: CASSYSKARLADQETQYF.

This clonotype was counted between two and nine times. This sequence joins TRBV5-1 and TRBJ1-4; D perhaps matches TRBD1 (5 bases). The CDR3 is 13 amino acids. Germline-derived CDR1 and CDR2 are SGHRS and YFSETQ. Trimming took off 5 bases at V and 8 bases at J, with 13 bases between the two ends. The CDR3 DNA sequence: TGCGCCAGCAGGTCCGGAGAGGGGGAAAAACTGTTTTTT. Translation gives CASRSGEGEKLFF.

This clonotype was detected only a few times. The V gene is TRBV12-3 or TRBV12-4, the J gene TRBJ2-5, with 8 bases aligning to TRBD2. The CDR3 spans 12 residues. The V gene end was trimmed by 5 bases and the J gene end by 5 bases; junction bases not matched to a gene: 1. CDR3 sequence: CASSRGGETQYF. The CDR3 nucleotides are TGTGCCAGCAGTCGGGGGGGCGAGACCCAGTACTTC.

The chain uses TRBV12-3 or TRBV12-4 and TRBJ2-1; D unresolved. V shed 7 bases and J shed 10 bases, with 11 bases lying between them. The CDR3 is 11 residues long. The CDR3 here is CASTYSSEQFF. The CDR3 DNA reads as TGTGCCAGCACCTATAGCTCCGAGCAGTTCTTC.

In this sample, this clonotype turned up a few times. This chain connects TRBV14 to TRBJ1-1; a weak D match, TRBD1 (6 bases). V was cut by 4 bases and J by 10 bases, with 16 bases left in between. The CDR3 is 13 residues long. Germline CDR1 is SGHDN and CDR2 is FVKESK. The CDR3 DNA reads TGTGCCAGCAGCCGACAGGAGAACATGAGAGCTTTCTTT. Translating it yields CASSRQENMRAFF.

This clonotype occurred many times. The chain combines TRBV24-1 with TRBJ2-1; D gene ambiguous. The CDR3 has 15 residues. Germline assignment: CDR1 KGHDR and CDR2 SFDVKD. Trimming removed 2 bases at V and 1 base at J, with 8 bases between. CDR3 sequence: CATSDSQTSYNEQFF. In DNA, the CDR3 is TGTGCCACCAGTGATTCCCAGACGTCCTACAATGAGCAGTTCTTC.

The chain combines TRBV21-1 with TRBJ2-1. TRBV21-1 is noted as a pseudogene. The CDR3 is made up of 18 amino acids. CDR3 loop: CASSKASRVLWSYNEQFF. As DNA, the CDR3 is TGTGCCAGCAGCAAAGCGTCAAGGGTTCTTTGGTCCTACAATGAGCAGTTCTTC.

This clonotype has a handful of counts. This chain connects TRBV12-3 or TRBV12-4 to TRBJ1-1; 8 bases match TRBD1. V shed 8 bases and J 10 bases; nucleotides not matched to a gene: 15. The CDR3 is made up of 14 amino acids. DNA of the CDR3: TGTGCCAGCGGCTTGGGACAGGTGAGAGCTGGAGCTTTCTTT. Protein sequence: CASGLGQVRAGAFF.